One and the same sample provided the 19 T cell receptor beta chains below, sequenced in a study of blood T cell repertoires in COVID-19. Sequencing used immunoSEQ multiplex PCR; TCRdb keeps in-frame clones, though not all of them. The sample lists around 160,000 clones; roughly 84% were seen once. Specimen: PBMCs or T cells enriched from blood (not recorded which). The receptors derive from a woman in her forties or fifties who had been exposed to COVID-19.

The chain's CDR3 is CASSGRDRGRGEQFF. CDR3 DNA sequence: TGTGCCAGCAGCGGCCGGGACAGGGGCCGTGGTGAGCAGTTCTTC. V is TRBV9 and J is TRBJ2-1, with 10 positions matching TRBD1. Germline CDR1 reads SGDLS; CDR2 reads YYNGEE. This CDR3 region has 15 residues. With V trimmed by 3 bases and J by 9 bases, 9 bases remained unmatched.

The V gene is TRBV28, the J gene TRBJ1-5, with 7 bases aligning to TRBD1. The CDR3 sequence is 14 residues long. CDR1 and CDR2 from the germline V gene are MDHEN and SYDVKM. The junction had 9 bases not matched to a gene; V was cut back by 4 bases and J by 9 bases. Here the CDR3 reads CASSSRQGVWPQHF. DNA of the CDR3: TGTGCCAGCAGTTCCAGACAGGGCGTCTGGCCCCAGCATTTT.

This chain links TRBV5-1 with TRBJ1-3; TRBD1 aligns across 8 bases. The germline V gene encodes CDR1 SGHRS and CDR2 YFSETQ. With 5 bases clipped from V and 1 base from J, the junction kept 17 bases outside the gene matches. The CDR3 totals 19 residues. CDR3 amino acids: CASSRTPLTGQGSGNTIYF. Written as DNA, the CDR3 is TGCGCCAGCAGTCGAACTCCCCTTACTGGACAGGGATCTGGAAACACCATATATTTT.

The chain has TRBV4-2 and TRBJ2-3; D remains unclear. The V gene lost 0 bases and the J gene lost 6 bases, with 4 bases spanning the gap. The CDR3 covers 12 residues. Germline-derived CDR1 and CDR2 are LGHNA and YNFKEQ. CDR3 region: CASSQDYDTQYF. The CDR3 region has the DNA TGTGCCAGCAGCCAAGACTATGATACGCAGTATTTT.

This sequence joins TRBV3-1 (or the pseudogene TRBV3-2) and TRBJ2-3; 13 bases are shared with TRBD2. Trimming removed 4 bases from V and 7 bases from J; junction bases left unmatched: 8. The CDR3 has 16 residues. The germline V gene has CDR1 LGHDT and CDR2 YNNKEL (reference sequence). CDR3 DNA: TGTGCCAGCAGCCCTCGACTAGCGGGGGGTACTCATACGCAGTATTTT. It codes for CASSPRLAGGTHTQYF.

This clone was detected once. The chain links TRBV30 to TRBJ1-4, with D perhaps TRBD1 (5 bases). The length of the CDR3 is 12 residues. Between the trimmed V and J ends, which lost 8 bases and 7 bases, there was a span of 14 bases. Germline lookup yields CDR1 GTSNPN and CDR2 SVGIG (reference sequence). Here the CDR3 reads CARSRGGEKLFF. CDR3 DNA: TGTGCCCGTTCACGGGGGGGTGAAAAACTGTTTTTT. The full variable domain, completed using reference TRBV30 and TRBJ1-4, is SQTIHQWPATLVQPVGSPLSLECTVEGTSNPNLYWYRQAAGRGLQLLFYSVGIGQISSEVPQNLSASRPQDRQFILSSKKLLLSDSGFYLCARSRGGEKLFFGSGTQLSVL.

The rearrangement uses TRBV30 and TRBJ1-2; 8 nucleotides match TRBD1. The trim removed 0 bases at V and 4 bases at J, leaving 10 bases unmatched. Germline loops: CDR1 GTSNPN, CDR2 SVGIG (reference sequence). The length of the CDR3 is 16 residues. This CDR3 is CAWSVPPGQGRYGYTF. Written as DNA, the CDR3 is TGTGCCTGGAGTGTACCCCCCGGACAGGGTCGCTATGGCTACACCTTC.

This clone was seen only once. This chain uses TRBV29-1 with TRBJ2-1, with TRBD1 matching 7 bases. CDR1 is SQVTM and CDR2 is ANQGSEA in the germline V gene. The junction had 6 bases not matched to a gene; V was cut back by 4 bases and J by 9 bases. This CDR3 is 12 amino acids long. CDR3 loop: CSVGRQGGEQFF. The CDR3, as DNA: TGCAGCGTTGGCAGACAGGGCGGTGAGCAGTTCTTC.

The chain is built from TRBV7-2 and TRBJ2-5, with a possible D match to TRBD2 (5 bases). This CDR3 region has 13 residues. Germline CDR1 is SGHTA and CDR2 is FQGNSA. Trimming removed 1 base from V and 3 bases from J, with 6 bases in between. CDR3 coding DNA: TGTGCCAGCAGCTTAGGGGAGAAAGAGACCCAGTACTTC. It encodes CASSLGEKETQYF. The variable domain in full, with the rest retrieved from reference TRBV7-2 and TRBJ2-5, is GAGVSQSPSNKVTEKGKDVELRCDPISGHTALYWYRQSLGQGLEFLIYFQGNSAPDKSGLPSDRFSAERTGGSVSTLTIQRTQQEDSAVYLCASSLGEKETQYFGPGTRLLVL.

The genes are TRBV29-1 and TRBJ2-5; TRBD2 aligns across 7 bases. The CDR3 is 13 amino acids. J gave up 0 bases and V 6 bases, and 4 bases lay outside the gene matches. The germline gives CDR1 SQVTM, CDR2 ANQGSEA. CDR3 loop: CSVAGLYQETQYF. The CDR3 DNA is TGCAGCGTGGCGGGACTATACCAAGAGACCCAGTACTTC.

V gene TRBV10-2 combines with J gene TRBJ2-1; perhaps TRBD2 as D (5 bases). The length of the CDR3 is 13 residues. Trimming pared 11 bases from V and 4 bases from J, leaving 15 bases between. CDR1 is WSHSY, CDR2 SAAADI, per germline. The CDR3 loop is CASGLAGYNEQFF. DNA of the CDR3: TGCGCCTCAGGACTCGCCGGATACAATGAGCAGTTCTTC.

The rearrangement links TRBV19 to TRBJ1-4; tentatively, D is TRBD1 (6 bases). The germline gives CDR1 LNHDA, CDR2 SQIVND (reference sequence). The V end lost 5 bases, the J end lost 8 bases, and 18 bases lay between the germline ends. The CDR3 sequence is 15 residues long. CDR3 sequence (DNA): TGTGCCAGTAGTGGGCATCAGGGGAGAGGGGAAAAACTGTTTTTT. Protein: CASSGHQGRGEKLFF.

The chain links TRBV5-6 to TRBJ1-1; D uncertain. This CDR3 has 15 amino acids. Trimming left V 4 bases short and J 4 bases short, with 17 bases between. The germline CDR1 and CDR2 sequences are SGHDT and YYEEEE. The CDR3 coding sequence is TGTGCCAGCAGCCATCTGTCGCTAAGGAGCACTGAAGCTTTCTTT. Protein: CASSHLSLRSTEAFF.

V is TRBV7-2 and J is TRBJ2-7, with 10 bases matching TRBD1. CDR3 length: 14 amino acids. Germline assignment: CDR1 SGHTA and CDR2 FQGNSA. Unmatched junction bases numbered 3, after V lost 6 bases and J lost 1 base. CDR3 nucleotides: TGTGCCAGCAGTCGGACAGGGGGTTCCTACGAGCAGTACTTC. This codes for CASSRTGGSYEQYF.

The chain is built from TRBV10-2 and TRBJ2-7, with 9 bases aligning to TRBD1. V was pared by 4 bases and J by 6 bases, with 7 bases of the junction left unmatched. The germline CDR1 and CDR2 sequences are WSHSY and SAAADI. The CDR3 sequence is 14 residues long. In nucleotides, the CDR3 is TGCGCCAGCAGTGTCCCGGGACAGGGTCCCGAGCAGTACTTC. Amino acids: CASSVPGQGPEQYF.

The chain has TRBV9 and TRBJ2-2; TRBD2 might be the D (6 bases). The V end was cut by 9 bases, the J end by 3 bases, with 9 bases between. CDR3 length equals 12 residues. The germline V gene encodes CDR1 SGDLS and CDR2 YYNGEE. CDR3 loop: CATSGDTGELFF. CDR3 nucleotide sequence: TGTGCCACATCGGGGGACACCGGGGAGCTGTTTTTT.

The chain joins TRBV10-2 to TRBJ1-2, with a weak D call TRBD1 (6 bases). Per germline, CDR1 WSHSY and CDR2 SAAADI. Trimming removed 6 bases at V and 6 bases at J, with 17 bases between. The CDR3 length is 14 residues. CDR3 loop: CASRPGPAGDGYTF. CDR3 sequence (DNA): TGCGCCAGCAGACCGGGACCGGCAGGGGATGGCTACACCTTC.

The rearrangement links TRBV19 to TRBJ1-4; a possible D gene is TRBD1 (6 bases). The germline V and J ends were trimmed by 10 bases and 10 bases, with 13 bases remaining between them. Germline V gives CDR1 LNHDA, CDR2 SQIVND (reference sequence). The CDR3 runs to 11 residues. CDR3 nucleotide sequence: TGTGCCACCCAACAGGGACCAAAACTGTTTTTT. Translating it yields CATQQGPKLFF.

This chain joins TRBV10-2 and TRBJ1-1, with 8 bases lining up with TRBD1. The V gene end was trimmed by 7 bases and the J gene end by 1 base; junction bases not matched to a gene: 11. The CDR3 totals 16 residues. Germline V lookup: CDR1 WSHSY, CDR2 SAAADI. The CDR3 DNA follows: TGCGCCAGCACCAAAAGACAGGGGAGCGGGAACACTGAAGCTTTCTTT. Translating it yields CASTKRQGSGNTEAFF.